Below, 8 T cell receptor beta chains from the same sample are listed, as sequenced in a study. TCRdb ran MiXCR on the 5' RACE reads and lists one entry per CDR3 protein. The data hold around 10,000 distinct CDR3 sequences, with 12% to 15% observed a single time. Tregs were sorted as CD4+CD25+CD127-/low cells. Sequenced material: Tregs sorted from blood. Source of these receptors: a female donor with breast cancer.

Note on this clonotype: A read error is likely, as this CDR3 ends without the conserved phenylalanine or tryptophan. The limits of the CDR3 on the DNA are not certain, so only TCRdb's listed CDR3 is given. The chain joins TRBV20-1 to TRBJ2-5; no check of the table's D call, TRBD2, against the DNA was made. The CDR3 contains 14 residues when both ends are counted. Germline-derived CDR1 and CDR2 are DFQATT and SNEGSKA (reference sequence). The CDR3 loop is CSARLAPRQETQCS.

This clonotype was counted ten times or more. The chain recombines TRBV7-8 with TRBJ2-7; 12 positions agree with TRBD2. Germline CDR1 is SGHVS and CDR2 is FQNEAQ. The V gene end was trimmed by 5 bases and the J gene end by 0 bases; junction bases not matched to a gene: 2. The CDR3 length is 15 residues. The CDR3 DNA sequence: TGTGCCAGCAGCCGGACTAGCGGGGACTCCTACGAGCAGTACTTC. It codes for CASSRTSGDSYEQYF.

This clonotype is medium-sized. The chain employs TRBV5-1 and TRBJ2-7; 14 bases agree with TRBD2. The CDR3 has 18 residues. Germline lookup yields CDR1 SGHRS and CDR2 YFSETQ. The V segment lost 1 base and the J segment 7 bases; nucleotides outside the gene matches: 13. CDR3 DNA: TGCGCCAGCAGCTTGCAACCCCTGACTAGCGGGAGGGCCGGGGAGCAGTACTTC. The encoded protein is CASSLQPLTSGRAGEQYF.

This clonotype is judged medium-sized. The rearrangement links TRBV7-2 to TRBJ1-2, with 9 bases fitting TRBD1. Losses at the gene ends were 5 bases for V and 2 bases for J; bases not matched to a gene: 3. Germline V gene data show CDR1 as SGHTA and CDR2 as FQGNSA. The CDR3 has 14 amino acids. The CDR3 is CASSAGTGNYGYTF. The CDR3 DNA reads as TGTGCCAGCAGCGCCGGGACAGGGAACTATGGCTACACCTTC. Full variable domain (rest looked up from reference TRBV7-2 and TRBJ1-2): GAGVSQSPSNKVTEKGKDVELRCDPISGHTALYWYRQSLGQGLEFLIYFQGNSAPDKSGLPSDRFSAERTGGSVSTLTIQRTQQEDSAVYLCASSAGTGNYGYTFGSGTRLTVV.

This clonotype is labeled as medium-sized. The genes are TRBV7-2 and TRBJ2-2; D uncertain. V was cut by 2 bases and J by 6 bases, with 10 bases left in between. CDR1 is SGHTA and CDR2 is FQGNSA in the germline V gene. The CDR3 spans 14 residues. CDR3 nucleotide sequence: TGTGCCAGCAGCTTAAACGGCGCTGCCGGGGAGCTGTTTTTT. Translated: CASSLNGAAGELFF.

Relative to its sample, this clonotype is medium-sized. V and J are TRBV5-1 and TRBJ1-2, with D uncertain. The CDR3 loop spans 12 amino acids. CDR1 is SGHRS, CDR2 YFSETQ, per germline. V lost 0 bases, J lost 7 bases, and 7 bases lay in between. CDR3 in DNA: TGCGCCAGCAGCTTGGAGGCTCGTGGCTACACCTTC. Its protein is CASSLEARGYTF.

This clonotype was counted ten times or more. The chain employs TRBV5-1 and TRBJ2-3; D remains unclear. Germline V gene sequence: CDR1 SGHRS, CDR2 YFSETQ. V dropped 4 bases and J dropped 3 bases, with 3 bases sitting between them. This CDR3 spans 11 amino acids. CDR3 loop: CASSRTDTQYF. For the CDR3, the DNA is TGCGCCAGCAGCCGAACAGATACGCAGTATTTT.

The chain carries TRBV18 and TRBJ2-1; D might be TRBD2 (6 bases). The germline CDR1 and CDR2 sequences are KGHSH and LQKENI. The V end was cut by 5 bases, the J end by 10 bases, with 18 bases between. This CDR3 is built from 14 residues. This CDR3 reads CASSGQGGEEEQFF. For the CDR3, the DNA is TGTGCCAGCTCAGGGCAGGGAGGTGAGGAGGAGCAGTTCTTC.